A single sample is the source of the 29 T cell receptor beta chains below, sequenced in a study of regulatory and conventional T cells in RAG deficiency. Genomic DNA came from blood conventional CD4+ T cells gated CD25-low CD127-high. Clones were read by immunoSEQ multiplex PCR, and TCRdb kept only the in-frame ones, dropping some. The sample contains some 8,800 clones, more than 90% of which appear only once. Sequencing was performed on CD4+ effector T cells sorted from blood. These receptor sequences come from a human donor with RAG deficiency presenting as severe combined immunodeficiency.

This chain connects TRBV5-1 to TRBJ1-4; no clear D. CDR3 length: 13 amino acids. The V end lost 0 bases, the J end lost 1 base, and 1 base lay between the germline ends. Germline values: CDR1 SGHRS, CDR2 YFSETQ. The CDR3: CASSLGTNEKLFF. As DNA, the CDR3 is TGCGCCAGCAGCTTGGGAACTAATGAAAAACTGTTTTTT. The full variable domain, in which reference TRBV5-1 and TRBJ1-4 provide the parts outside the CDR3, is KAGVTQTPRYLIKTRGQQVTLSCSPISGHRSVSWYQQTPGQGLQFLFEYFSETQRNKGNFPGRFSGRQFSNSRSEMNVSTLELGDSALYLCASSLGTNEKLFFGSGTQLSVL.

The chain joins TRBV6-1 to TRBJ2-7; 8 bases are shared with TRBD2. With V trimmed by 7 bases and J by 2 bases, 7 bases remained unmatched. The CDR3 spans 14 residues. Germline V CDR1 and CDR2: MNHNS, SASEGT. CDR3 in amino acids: CASTPLAVAYEQYF. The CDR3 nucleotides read TGTGCCAGCACCCCACTAGCGGTCGCCTACGAGCAGTACTTC.

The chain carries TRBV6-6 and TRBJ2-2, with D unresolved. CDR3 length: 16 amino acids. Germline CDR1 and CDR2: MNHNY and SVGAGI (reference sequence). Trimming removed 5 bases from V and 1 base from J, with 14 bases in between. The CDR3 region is CASSGSVGRNTGELFF. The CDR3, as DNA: TGTGCCAGCAGTGGATCAGTAGGGCGGAACACCGGGGAGCTGTTTTTT.

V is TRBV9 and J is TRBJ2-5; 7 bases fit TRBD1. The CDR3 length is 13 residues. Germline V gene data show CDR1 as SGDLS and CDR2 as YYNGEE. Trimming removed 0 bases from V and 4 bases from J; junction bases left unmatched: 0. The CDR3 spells CASSVEGAETQYF. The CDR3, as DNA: TGTGCCAGCAGCGTAGAGGGGGCAGAGACCCAGTACTTC.

The CDR3 reads CASSLMYQETQYF. CDR3 bases: TGTGCCAGCAGTTTAATGTACCAAGAGACCCAGTACTTC. This chain uses TRBV27 with TRBJ2-5; no definite D call. The CDR3 is 13 residues long. V lost 2 bases to trimming and J lost 0 bases, with 4 bases between them. Germline V gives CDR1 MNHEY, CDR2 SMNVEV (reference sequence).

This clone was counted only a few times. CDR3 protein: CASSAGEVREKLFF. CDR3 sequence (DNA): TGCGCCAGCAGTGCCGGGGAAGTCCGCGAAAAACTGTTTTTT. The chain couples TRBV10-2 to TRBJ1-4; no reliable D call. This CDR3 spans 14 amino acids. CDR1 and CDR2 (germline): WSHSY, SAAADI. V was pared by 4 bases and J by 8 bases, with 14 bases between.

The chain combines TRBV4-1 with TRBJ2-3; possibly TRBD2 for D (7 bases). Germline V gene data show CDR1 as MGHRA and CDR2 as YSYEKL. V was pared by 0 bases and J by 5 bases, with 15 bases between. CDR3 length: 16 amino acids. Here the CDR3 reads CASSQETGRGLDTQYF. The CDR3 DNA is TGCGCCAGCAGCCAAGAAACAGGGAGGGGACTAGATACGCAGTATTTT.

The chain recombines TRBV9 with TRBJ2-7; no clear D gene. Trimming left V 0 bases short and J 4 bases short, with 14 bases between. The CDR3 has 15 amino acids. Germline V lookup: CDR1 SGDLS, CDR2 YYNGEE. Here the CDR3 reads CASSVAAPWTYEQYF. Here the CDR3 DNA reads TGTGCCAGCAGCGTAGCCGCCCCGTGGACGTACGAGCAGTACTTC.

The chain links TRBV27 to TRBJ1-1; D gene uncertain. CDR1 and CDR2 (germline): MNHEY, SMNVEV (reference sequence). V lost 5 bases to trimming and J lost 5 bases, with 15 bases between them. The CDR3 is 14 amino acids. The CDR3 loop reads CASSPRFWATEAFF. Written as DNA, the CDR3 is TGTGCCAGCAGTCCCCGCTTTTGGGCTACTGAAGCTTTCTTT.

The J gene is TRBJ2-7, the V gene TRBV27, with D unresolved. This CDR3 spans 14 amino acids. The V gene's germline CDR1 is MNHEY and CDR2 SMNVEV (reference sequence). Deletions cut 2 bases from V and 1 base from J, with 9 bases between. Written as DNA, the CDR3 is TGTGCCAGCAGTTTACGGTTTCGGTCCTACGAGCAGTACTTC. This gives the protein CASSLRFRSYEQYF.

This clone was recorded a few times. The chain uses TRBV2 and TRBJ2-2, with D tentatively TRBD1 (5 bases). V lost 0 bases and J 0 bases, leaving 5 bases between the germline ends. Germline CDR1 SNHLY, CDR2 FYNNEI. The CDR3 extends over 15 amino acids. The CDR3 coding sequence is TGTGCCAGCAGTGAAGCCAGGGCGAACACCGGGGAGCTGTTTTTT. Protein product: CASSEARANTGELFF.

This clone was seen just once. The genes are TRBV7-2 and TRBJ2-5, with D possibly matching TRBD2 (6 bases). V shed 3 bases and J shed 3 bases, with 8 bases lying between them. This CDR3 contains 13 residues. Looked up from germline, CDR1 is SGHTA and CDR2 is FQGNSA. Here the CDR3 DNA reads TGTGCCAGCAGCTTCGGGAGAAAAGAGACCCAGTACTTC. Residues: CASSFGRKETQYF.

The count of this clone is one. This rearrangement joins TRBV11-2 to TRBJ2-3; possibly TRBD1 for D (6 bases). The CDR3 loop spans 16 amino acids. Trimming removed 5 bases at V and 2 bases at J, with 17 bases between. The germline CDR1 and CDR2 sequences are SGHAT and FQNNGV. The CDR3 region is CASSPRGGRVTDTQYF. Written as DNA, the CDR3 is TGTGCCAGCAGCCCTCGTGGGGGCAGGGTCACAGATACGCAGTATTTT.

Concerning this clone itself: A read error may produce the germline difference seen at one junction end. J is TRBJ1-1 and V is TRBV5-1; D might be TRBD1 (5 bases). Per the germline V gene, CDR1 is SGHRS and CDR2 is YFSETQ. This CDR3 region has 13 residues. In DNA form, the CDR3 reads TGCGCCAGCCGCTTAACAGGGAACACTGAAGCTTTCTTT. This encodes CASRLTGNTEAFF.

The CDR3 protein is CASSPPGETQYF. CDR3 coding DNA: TGTGCCAGCTCACCACCTGGAGAGACCCAGTACTTC. The chain is built from TRBV18 and TRBJ2-5; the D is unclear. V lost 0 bases, J lost 4 bases, and 3 bases lay in between. Germline CDR1 reads KGHSH; CDR2 reads LQKENI. The CDR3 extends over 12 amino acids.

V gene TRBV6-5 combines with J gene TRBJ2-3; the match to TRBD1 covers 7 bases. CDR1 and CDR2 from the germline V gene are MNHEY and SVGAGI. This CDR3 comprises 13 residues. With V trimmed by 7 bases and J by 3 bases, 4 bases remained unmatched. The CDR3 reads CASTRQGTDTQYF. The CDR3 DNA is TGTGCCAGCACCCGACAGGGAACAGATACGCAGTATTTT.

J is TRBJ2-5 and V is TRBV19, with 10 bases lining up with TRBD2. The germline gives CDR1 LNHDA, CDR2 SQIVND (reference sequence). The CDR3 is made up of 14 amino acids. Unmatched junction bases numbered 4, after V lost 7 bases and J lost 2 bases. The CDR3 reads CASKQGLAQETQYF. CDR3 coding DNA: TGTGCCAGTAAACAGGGACTAGCGCAAGAGACCCAGTACTTC. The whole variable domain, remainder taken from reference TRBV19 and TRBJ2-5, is DGGITQSPKYLFRKEGQNVTLSCEQNLNHDAMYWYRQDPGQGLRLIYYSQIVNDFQKGDIAEGYSVSREKKESFPLTVTSAQKNPTAFYLCASKQGLAQETQYFGPGTRLLVL.

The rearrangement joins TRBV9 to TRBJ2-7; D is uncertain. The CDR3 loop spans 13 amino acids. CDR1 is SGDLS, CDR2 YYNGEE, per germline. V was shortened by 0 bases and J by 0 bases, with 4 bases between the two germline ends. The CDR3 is CASSVDSSYEQYF. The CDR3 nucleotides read TGTGCCAGCAGCGTAGACAGCTCCTACGAGCAGTACTTC.

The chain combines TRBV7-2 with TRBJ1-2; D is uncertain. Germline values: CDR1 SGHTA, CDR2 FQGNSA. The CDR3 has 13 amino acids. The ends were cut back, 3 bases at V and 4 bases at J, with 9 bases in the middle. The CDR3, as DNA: TGTGCCAGCAGCTTGACACCTATCTATGGCTACACCTTC. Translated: CASSLTPIYGYTF.

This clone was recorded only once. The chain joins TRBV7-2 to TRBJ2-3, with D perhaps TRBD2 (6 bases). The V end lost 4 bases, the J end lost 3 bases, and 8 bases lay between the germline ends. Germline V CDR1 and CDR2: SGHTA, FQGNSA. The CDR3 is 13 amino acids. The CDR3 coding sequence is TGTGCCAGCAGCTCGGAGGGGACAGATACGCAGTATTTT. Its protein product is CASSSEGTDTQYF.

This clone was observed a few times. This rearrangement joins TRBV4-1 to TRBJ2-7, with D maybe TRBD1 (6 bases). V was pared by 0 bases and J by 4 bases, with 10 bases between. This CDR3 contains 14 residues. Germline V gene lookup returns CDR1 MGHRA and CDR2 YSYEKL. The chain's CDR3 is CASSQEPQGYEQYF. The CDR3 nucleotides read TGCGCCAGCAGCCAAGAACCGCAGGGGTACGAGCAGTACTTC.

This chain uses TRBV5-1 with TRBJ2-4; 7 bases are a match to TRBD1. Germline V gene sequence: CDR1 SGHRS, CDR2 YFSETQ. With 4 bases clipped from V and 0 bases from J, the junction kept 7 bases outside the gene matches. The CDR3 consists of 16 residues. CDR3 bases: TGCGCCAGCAGCAACGGACAGGCTAGAGCCAAAAACATTCAGTACTTC. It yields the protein CASSNGQARAKNIQYF.

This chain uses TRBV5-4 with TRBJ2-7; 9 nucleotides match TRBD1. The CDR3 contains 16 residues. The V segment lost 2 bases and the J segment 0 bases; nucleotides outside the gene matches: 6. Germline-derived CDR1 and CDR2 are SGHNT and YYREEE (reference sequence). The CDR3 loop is CASSLDRGKVSYEQYF. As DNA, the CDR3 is TGTGCCAGCAGCTTAGACAGGGGGAAAGTCTCCTACGAGCAGTACTTC.

The CDR3 nucleotides read TGCGCCAGCAGCCAACTGAGGGACGGAGGCTACGAGCAGTACTTC. As protein: CASSQLRDGGYEQYF. The V and J genes are TRBV4-3 and TRBJ2-7, with D perhaps being TRBD1 or TRBD2 (5 bases each). The CDR3 runs to 15 residues. V was clipped by 2 bases and J by 3 bases, with 14 bases between them. Looked up from germline, CDR1 is LGHNA and CDR2 is YSLEER.

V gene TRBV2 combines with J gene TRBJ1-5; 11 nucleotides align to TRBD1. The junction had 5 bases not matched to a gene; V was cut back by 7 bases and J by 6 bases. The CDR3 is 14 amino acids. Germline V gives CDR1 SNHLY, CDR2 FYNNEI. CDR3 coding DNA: TGTGCCAGCACCCGGGACAGGGGGGCTCAGCCCCAGCATTTT. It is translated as CASTRDRGAQPQHF.

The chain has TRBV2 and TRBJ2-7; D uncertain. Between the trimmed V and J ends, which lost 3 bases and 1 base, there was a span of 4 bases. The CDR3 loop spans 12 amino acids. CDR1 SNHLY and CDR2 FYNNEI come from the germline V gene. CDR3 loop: CASSDRSYEQYF. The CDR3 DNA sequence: TGTGCCAGCAGTGACAGGTCCTACGAGCAGTACTTC.

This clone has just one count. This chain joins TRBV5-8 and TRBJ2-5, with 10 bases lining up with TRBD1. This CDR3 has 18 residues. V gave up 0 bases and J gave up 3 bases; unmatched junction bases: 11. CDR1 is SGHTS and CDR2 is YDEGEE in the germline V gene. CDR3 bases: TGTGCCAGCAGCTTGGCCTTTCGGCGGGACAGGGGAGAAGAGACCCAGTACTTC. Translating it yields CASSLAFRRDRGEETQYF.

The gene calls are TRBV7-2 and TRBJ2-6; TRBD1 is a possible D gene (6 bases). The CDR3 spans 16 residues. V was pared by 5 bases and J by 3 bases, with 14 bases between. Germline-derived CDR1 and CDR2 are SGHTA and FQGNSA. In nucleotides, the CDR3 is TGTGCCAGCAGCGTTTACAGGGTCGGTGGGGCCAACGTCCTGACTTTC. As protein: CASSVYRVGGANVLTF. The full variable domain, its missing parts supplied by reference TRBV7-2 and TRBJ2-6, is GAGVSQSPSNKVTEKGKDVELRCDPISGHTALYWYRQSLGQGLEFLIYFQGNSAPDKSGLPSDRFSAERTGGSVSTLTIQRTQQEDSAVYLCASSVYRVGGANVLTFGAGSRLTVL.

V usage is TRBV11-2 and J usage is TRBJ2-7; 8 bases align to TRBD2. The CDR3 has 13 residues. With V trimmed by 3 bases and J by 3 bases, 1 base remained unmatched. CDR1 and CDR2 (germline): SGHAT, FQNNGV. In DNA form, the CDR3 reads TGTGCCAGCAGCTTCAGCGGGAGCTACGAGCAGTACTTC. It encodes CASSFSGSYEQYF.